The present T cell receptor beta chain was sequenced within a study of blood T cell repertoires in COVID-19. Background on the study: PBMCs, B-cell-depleted T cells, or T cells were the source of the cDNA or gDNA that made up the material.

Patients of the Seattle cohort, enrolled during active infection, were followed longitudinally. This clone was picked up one time. Some clones are missing from TCRdb's copy, which holds only in-frame ones; the method was immunoSEQ multiplex PCR. The table has more than 150,000 clones, 81% seen once; the top ten hold approximately 12%. The sequence derives from a woman of 80 years or more with COVID-19, enrolled during active disease. Sequenced sample: peripheral blood.

The CDR3 nucleotides read TGTGCCAGCTCACCCCGGGACTACCGCGAGCAGTACTTC. Translating it yields CASSPRDYREQYF. The V gene is TRBV18, the J gene TRBJ2-7, with TRBD2 identical over 7 bases. The V segment lost 3 bases and the J segment 6 bases; nucleotides outside the gene matches: 5. The CDR3 has 13 amino acids. The germline gives CDR1 KGHSH, CDR2 LQKENI.